This TCR beta chain was identified in a study of patients and donors after allogeneic stem cell transplantation. The CDR3 extends over 15 amino acids. With V trimmed by 5 bases and J by 1 base, 4 bases remained unmatched. CDR1 and CDR2 (germline): KGHSH, LQKENI. TCRdb ran MiXCR on the RT-PCR reads and lists one entry per CDR3 protein. The table has approximately 160,000 distinct CDR3 sequences, 30% seen once. The receptor's source is a human donor who was either an allogeneic HSCT recipient or a stem cell or donor lymphocyte infusion donor (not recorded which). It is not recorded whose cells these are; they may come from a transplant donor. Material for sequencing was blood, either unsorted or a sorted T cell fraction (not recorded which). The rearrangement uses TRBV18 and TRBJ2-2, with 7 bases aligning to TRBD1. The CDR3 sequence is CASSADRWNTGELFF. CDR3 nucleotides: TGTGCCAGCTCAGCGGACAGGTGGAACACCGGGGAGCTGTTTTTT.